Shown below are 4 T cell receptor beta chains from a single sample sequenced in a study of T-cell reconstitution after alpha-beta-depleted transplantation in children. Construction of the TCRbeta library involved unique molecular identifiers. TCRdb ran MiXCR on the PCR reads and lists one entry per CDR3 protein. The sample lists fewer than 120,000 distinct CDR3 sequences, 10% seen once, with 8% in the top ten. The input for sequencing was PBMCs from the stem cell graft donor, taken from the stem cell graft. These receptor sequences come from a human donor who donated a stem cell graft to a child with acute lymphoblastic leukemia.

In this sample, this clonotype turned up many times. This sequence joins TRBV20-1 and TRBJ2-7; 10 nucleotides match TRBD1. The germline V gene has CDR1 DFQATT and CDR2 SNEGSKA (reference sequence). The trim removed 5 bases at V and 3 bases at J, leaving 10 bases unmatched. The CDR3 is 15 residues long. CDR3 sequence reads: CSARTTGGVIYEQYF. The CDR3 bases are TGCAGTGCTCGTACGACAGGGGGCGTTATCTACGAGCAGTACTTC.

This clonotype was detected many times. The chain links TRBV15 to TRBJ1-5, with TRBD1 as a possible D gene (6 bases). This CDR3 contains 15 residues. Between the trimmed V and J ends, which lost 5 bases and 1 base, there was a span of 12 bases. Looked up from germline, CDR1 is LNHNV and CDR2 is YYDKDF (reference sequence). The CDR3 DNA reads TGTGCCACCAGCGGAGGGGGGCAAAGCAATCAGCCCCAGCATTTT. It codes for CATSGGGQSNQPQHF.

This clonotype has more than one count but fewer than ten. The V call is TRBV20-1, the J call TRBJ2-1; D is uncertain. The germline V gene encodes CDR1 DFQATT and CDR2 SNEGSKA (reference sequence). The CDR3 is made up of 13 amino acids. V was trimmed by 0 bases and J by 7 bases, leaving 10 bases between them. The CDR3 DNA sequence: TGCAGTGCTAGAGATCCCACGTGGAATGAGCAGTTCTTC. Its protein is CSARDPTWNEQFF.

This clonotype has ten or more counts. The chain combines TRBV7-2 with TRBJ1-6; D unclear. Trimming stripped 6 bases from V and 5 bases from J, with 11 bases between. This CDR3 comprises 14 residues. Germline V gene sequence: CDR1 SGHTA, CDR2 FQGNSA. The CDR3, as DNA: TGTGCCAGCAGGGACCGACGGAATAATTCACCCCTCCACTTT. Encoded protein: CASRDRRNNSPLHF.